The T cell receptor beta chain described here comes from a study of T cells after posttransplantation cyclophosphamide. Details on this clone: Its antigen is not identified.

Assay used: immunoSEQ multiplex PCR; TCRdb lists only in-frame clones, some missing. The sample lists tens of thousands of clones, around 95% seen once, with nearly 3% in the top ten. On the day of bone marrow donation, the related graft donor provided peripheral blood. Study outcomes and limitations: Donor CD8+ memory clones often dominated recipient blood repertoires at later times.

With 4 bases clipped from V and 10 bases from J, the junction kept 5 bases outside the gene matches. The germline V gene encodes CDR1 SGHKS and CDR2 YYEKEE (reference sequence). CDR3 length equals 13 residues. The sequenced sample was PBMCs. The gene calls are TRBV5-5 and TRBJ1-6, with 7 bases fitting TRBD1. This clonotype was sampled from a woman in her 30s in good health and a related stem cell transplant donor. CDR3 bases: TGTGCCAGCAGCCAGGGGGGAAAGTCACCCCTCCACTTT. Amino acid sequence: CASSQGGKSPLHF.